This entry describes one TCR beta chain. This entry comes from a study of T cell changes during pregnancy in multiple sclerosis. Per germline, CDR1 MNHEY and CDR2 SVGAGI. Trimming took off 0 bases at V and 7 bases at J, with 6 bases between the two ends. There are 12 residues in the CDR3. Produced via immunoSEQ multiplex PCR; TCRdb's table is partial and in-frame only. The table lists tens of thousands of clones, approximately 89% of them singletons. Sample: peripheral blood, taken in the first trimester of pregnancy. The TCR was taken from a female donor in good health, enrolled as a control in a pregnancy study. The genes are TRBV6-5 and TRBJ1-1; no definite D call. The CDR3 region is CASSYSGSEAFF. CDR3 nucleotides: TGTGCCAGCAGTTACTCTGGGAGTGAAGCTTTCTTT.